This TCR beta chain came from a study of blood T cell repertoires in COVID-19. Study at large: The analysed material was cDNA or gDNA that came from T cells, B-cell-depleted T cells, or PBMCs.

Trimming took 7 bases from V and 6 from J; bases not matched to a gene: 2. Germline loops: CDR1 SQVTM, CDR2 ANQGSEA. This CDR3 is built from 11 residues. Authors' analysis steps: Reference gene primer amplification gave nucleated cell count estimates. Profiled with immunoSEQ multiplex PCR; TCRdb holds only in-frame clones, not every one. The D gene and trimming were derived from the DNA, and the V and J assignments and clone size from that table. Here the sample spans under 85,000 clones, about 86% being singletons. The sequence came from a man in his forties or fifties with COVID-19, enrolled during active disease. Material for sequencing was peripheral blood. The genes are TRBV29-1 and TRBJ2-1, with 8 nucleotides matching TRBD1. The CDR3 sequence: CSGGQGNEQFF. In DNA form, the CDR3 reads TGCAGCGGTGGACAGGGCAATGAGCAGTTCTTC.